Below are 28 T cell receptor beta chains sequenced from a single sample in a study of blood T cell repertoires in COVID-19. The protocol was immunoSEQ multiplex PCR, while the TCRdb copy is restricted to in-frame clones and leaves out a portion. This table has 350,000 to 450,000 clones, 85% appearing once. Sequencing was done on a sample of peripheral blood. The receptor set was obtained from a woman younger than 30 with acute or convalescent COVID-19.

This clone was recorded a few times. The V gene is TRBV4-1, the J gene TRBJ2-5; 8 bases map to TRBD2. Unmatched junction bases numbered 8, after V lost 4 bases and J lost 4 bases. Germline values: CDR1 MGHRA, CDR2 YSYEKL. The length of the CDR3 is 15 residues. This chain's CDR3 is CASSPSVLAGETQYF. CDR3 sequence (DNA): TGCGCCAGCAGCCCCTCCGTGCTAGCGGGAGAGACCCAGTACTTC.

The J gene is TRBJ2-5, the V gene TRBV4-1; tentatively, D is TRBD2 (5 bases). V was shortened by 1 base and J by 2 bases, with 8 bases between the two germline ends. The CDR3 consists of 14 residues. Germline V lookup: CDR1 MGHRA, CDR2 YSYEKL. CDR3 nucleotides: TGCGCCAGCAGCCAAGGCGGGCTTCAAGAGACCCAGTACTTC. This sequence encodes CASSQGGLQETQYF.

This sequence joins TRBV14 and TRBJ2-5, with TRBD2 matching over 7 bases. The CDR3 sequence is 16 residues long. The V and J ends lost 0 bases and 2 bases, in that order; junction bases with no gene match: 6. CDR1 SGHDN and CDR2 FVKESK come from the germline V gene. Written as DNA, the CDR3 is TGTGCCAGCAGCCAAGATCGCCAGCGGGGTCAAGAGACCCAGTACTTC. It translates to CASSQDRQRGQETQYF.

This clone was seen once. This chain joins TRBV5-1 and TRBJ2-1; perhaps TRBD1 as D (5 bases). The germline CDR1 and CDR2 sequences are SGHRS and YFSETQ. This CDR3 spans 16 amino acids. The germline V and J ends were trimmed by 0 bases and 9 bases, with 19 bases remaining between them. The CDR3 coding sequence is TGCGCCAGCAGCTTGGGGAGTGGCAGGGCTGGTGGTGAGCAGTTCTTC. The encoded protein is CASSLGSGRAGGEQFF.

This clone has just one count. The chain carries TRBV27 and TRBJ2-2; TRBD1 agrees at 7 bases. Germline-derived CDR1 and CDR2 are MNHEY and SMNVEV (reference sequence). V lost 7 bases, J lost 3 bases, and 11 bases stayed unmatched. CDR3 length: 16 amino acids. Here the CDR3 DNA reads TGTGCCAGCACCAAAGGCAGGGGGATCGACACCGGGGAGCTGTTTTTT. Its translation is CASTKGRGIDTGELFF.

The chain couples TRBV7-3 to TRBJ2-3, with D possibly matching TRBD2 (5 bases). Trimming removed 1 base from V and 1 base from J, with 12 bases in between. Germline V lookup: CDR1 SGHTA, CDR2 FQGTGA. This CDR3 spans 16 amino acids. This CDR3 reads CASSLNRGLGTDTQYF. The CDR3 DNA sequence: TGTGCCAGCAGCTTAAATCGGGGTCTAGGCACAGATACGCAGTATTTT.

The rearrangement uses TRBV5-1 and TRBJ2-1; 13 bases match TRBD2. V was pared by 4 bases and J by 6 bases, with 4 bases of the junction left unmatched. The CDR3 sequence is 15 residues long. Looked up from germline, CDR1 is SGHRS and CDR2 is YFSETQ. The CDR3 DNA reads TGCGCCAGCAGCCTCCGGACTAGCGGGAGCAATGAGCAGTTCTTC. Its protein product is CASSLRTSGSNEQFF.

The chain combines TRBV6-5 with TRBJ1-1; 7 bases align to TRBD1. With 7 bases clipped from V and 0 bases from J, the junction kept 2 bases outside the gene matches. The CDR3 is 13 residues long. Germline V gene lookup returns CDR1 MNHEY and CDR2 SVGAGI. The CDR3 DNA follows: TGTGCCAGCAATGGACAGGTGAACACTGAAGCTTTCTTT. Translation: CASNGQVNTEAFF.

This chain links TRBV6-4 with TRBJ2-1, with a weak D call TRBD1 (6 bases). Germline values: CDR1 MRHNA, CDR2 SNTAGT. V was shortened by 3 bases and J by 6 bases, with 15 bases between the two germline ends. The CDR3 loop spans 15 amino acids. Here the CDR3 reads CASSEQQGWGNEQFF. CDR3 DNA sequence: TGTGCCAGCAGTGAGCAGCAGGGGTGGGGCAATGAGCAGTTCTTC.

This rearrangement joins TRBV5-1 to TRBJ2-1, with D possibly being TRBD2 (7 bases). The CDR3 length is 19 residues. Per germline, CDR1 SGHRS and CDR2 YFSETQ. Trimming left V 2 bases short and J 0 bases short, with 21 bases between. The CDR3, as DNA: TGCGCCAGCAGCTTATATGTTCATGAGGGGGGGCTCTCCTACAATGAGCAGTTCTTC. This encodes CASSLYVHEGGLSYNEQFF.

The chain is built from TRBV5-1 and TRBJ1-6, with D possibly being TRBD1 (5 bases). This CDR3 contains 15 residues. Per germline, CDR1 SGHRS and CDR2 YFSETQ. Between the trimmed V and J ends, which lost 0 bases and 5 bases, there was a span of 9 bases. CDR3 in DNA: TGCGCCAGCAGCTTGGGGGGCGGAAATAATTCACCCCTCCACTTT. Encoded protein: CASSLGGGNNSPLHF.

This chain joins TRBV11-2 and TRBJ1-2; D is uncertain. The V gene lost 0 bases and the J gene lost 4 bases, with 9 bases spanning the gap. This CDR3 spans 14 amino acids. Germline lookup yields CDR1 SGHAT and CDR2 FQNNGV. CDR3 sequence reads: CASSLEMGGYGYTF. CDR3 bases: TGTGCCAGCAGCTTAGAAATGGGAGGCTATGGCTACACCTTC.

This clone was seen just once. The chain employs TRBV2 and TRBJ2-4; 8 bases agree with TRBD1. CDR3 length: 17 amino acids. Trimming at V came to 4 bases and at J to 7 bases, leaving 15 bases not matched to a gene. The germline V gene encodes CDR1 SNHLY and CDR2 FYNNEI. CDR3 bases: TGTGCCAGCAGTGGACCAGGGGGCGCGCGGGAAGGTAACATTCAGTACTTC. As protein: CASSGPGGAREGNIQYF.

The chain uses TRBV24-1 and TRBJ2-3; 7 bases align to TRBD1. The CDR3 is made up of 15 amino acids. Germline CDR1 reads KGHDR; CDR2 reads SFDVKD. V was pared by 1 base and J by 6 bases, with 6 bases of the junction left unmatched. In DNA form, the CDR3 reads TGTGCCACCAGTGATTTTGACAGGGAATCGGATACGCAGTATTTT. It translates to CATSDFDRESDTQYF.

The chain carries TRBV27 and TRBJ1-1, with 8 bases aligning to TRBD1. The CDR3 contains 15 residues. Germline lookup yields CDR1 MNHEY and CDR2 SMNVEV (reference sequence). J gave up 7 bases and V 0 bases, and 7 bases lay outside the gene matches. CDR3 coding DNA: TGTGCCAGCAGTTTATCGATCAGGGGGCGGAGTGAAGCTTTCTTT. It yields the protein CASSLSIRGRSEAFF.

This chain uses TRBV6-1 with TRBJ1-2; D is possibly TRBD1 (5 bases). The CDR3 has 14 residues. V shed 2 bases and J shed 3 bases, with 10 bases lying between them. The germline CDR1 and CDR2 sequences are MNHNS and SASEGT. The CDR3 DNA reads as TGTGCCAGCAGTGAAACATGGGGGGACTATGGCTACACCTTC. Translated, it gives CASSETWGDYGYTF.

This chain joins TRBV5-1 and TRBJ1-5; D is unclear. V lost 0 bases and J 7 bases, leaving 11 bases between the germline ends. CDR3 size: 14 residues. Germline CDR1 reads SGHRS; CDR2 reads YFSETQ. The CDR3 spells CASSLAPGSQPQHF. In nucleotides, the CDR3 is TGCGCCAGCAGCTTGGCCCCGGGGAGCCAGCCCCAGCATTTT.

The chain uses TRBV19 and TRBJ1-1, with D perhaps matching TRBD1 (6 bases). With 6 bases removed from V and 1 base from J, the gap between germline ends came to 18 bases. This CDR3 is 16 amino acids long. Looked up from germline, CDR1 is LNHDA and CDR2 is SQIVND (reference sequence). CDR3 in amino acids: CASRSPGARKNTEAFF. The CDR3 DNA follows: TGTGCCAGTAGGTCTCCAGGGGCACGGAAGAACACTGAAGCTTTCTTT.

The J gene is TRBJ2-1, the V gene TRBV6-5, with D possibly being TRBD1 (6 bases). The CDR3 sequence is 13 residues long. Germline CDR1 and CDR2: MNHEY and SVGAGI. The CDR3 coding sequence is TGTGTTATTCTGGACAGACTATACAATGAGCAGTTCTTC. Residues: CVILDRLYNEQFF.

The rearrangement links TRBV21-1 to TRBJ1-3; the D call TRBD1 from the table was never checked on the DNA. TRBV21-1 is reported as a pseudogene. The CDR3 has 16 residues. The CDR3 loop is CASSKERTATGNTIYF. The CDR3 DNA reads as TGTGCCAGCAGCAAAGAGAGGACAGCTACTGGAAACACCATATATTTT.

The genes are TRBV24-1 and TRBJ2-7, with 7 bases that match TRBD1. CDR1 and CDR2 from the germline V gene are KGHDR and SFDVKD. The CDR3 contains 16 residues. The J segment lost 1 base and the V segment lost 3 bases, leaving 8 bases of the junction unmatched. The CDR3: CATSDPAGTASYEQYF. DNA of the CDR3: TGTGCCACCAGTGATCCCGCCGGGACAGCTTCCTACGAGCAGTACTTC.

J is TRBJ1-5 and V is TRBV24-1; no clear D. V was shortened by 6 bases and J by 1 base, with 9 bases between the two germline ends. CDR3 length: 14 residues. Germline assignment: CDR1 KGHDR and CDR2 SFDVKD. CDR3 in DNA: TGTGCCACCAGTCAGGCTCTAAGCAATCAGCCCCAGCATTTT. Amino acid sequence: CATSQALSNQPQHF.

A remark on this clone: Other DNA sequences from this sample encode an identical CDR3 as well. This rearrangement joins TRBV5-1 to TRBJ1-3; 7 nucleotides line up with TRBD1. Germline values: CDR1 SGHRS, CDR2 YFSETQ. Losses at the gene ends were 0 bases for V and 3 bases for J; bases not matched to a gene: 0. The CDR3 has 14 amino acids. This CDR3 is CASSLGDSGNTIYF. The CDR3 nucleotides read TGCGCCAGCAGCTTGGGGGACAGTGGAAACACCATATATTTT.

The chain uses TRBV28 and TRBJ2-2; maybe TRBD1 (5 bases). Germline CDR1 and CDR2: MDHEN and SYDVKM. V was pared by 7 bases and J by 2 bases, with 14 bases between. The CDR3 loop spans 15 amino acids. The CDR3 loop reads CASTKYRGNTGELFF. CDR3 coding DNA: TGTGCCAGCACGAAATATAGGGGAAACACCGGGGAGCTGTTTTTT.

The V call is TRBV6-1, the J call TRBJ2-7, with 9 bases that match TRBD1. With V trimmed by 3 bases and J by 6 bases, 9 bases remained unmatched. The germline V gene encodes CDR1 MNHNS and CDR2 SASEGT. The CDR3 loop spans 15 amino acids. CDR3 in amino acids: CASSDVHGTGFEQYF. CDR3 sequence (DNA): TGTGCCAGCAGTGACGTACACGGGACAGGGTTCGAGCAGTACTTC.

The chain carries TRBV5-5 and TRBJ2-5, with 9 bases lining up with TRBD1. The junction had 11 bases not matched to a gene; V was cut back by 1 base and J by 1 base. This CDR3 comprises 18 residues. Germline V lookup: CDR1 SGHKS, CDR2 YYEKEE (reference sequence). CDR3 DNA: TGTGCCAGCAGCTTGCTGACAGGGGGAGGGGTGTCCCAAGAGACCCAGTACTTC. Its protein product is CASSLLTGGGVSQETQYF.

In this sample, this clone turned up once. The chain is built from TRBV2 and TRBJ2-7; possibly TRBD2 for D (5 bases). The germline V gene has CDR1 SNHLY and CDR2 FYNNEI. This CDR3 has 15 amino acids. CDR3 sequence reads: CASGGGPGNSYEQYF. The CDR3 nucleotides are TGTGCGAGCGGTGGAGGACCGGGGAATTCCTACGAGCAGTACTTC. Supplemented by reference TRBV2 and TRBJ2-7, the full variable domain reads EPEVTQTPSHQVTQMGQEVILRCVPISNHLYFYWYRQILGQKVEFLVSFYNNEISEKSEIFDDQFSVERPDGSNFTLKIRSTKLEDSAMYFCASGGGPGNSYEQYFGPGTRLTVT.

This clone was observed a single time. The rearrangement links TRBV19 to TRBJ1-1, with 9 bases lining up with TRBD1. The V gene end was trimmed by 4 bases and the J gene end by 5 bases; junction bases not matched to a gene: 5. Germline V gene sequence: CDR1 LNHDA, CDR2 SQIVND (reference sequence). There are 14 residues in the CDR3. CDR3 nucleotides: TGTGCCAGTAGTAAACAGGGGGCTGGTACTGAAGCTTTCTTT. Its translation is CASSKQGAGTEAFF.